This T cell receptor (beta chain) derives from a study of vaccination and CD4 T cells after COVID-19. Study-level information: Cultures designated as controls were supplied with a CEFX pool, an HIV-1 Nef pool, or no peptide.

Germline CDR1 reads MNHNS; CDR2 reads SASEGT. V lost 4 bases, J lost 7 bases, and 13 bases lay in between. The CDR3 spans 13 residues. Noted treatment: roughly 11-day PBMC culture with coronavirus spike peptide pools or control peptides (ViraFEST assay). Under the ViraFEST approach, antigen-specific T cells were expanded with peptide pools and TCRs subsequently sequenced. Every positive PCR date fell between March and December 2020, earlier than the US Alpha, Beta and Delta variants. Cultured CD4+ T cells had their DNA profiled by the Oncomine TCR Beta short-read assay. Investigators isolated genomic DNA from cultured CD4+ T cells. TCRdb itself ran the PCR reads through MiXCR, one entry per CDR3 protein. The repertoire consists of approximately 15,000 distinct CDR3 sequences, with 57% occurring once and the leading ten covering 9.4%. A word on this clonotype: The antigen remains unidentified.

The sequenced sample consisted of CD4+ T cells from blood, cultured in vitro. This receptor was identified in a human donor who had recovered from COVID-19. The J gene is TRBJ1-2, the V gene TRBV6-1; D perhaps matches TRBD1 (6 bases). The CDR3, as DNA: TGTGCCAGCAGTGCCCAGGGGACCGGTGGCTACACCTTC. The encoded protein is CASSAQGTGGYTF.